This paragraph covers one T cell receptor (beta chain) sequence. Its antigen is not known. This CDR3 region has 11 residues. Looked up from germline, CDR1 is DFQATT and CDR2 is SNEGSKA (reference sequence). V shed 5 bases and J shed 3 bases, with 8 bases lying between them. This entry is derived from a study of cytomegalovirus exposure and HLA in healthy donors. Study summary: Earlier findings included more than 95 million unique TCR beta sequences obtained from about 180 million T cells. Findings and limits, study-wide: In a later analysis, TCR beta V- and J-gene trimming showed a link to a missense DCLRE1C variant. Earlier results showed most TCR beta V segments being productive about 87% or about 30% of the time.

This PCR relied on a set of 60 Vbeta primers and 13 Jbeta primers. Sequencing used immunoSEQ multiplex PCR; TCRdb keeps in-frame clones, though not all of them. The sample spans around 50,000 clones; the ten largest clones claim roughly 11%. The sequence came from a woman aged 50 to 60 in good health and CMV-seropositive. V gene TRBV20-1 combines with J gene TRBJ2-7; maybe TRBD2 (5 bases). The sequenced sample was PBMCs. The CDR3 bases are TGCAGTGCTGCGGGTATCTACGAGCAGTACTTC. Residues: CSAAGIYEQYF.